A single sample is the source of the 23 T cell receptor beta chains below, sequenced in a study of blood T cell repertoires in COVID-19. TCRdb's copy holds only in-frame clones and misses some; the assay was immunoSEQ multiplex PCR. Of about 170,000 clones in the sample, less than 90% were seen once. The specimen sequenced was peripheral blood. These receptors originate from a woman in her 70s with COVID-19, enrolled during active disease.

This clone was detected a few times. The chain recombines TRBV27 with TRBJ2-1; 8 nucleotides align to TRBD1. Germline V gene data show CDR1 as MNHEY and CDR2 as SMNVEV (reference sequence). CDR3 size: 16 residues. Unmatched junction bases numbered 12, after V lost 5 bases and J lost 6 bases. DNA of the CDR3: TGTGCCAGCAGTCGGCCTCGACAGGGGACGGGCAATGAGCAGTTCTTC. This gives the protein CASSRPRQGTGNEQFF.

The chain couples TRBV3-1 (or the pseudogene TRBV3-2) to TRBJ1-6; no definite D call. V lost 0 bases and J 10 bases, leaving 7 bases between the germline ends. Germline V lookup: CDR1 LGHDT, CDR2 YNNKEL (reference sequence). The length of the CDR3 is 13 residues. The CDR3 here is CASSQERVSPLHF. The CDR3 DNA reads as TGTGCCAGCAGCCAAGAACGGGTATCACCCCTCCACTTT.

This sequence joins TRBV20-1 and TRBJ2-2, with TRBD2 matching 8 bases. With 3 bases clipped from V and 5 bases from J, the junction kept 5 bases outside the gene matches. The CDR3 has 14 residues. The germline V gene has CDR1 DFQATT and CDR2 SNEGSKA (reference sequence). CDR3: CSASTGGMTGELFF. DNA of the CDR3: TGCAGTGCTAGTACGGGGGGGATGACCGGGGAGCTGTTTTTT.

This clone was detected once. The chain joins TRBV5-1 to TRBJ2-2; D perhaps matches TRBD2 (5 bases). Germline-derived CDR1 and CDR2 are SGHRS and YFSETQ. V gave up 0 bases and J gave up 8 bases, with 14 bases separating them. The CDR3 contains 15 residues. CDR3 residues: CASSLAGLRGGELFF. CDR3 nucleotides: TGCGCCAGCAGCTTGGCCGGGCTCCGAGGGGGGGAGCTGTTTTTT.

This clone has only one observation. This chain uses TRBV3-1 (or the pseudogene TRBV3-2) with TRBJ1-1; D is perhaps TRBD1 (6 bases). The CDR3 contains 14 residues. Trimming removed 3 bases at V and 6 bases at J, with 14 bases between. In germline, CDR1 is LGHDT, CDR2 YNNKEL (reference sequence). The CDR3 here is CASSHGGARPEAFF. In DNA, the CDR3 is TGTGCCAGCAGCCACGGGGGGGCGCGCCCTGAAGCTTTCTTT.

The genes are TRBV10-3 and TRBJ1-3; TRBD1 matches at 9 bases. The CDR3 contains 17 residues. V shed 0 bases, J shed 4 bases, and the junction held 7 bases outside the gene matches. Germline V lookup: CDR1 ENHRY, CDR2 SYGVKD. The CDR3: CAISESPGQGDGNTIYF. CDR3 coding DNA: TGTGCCATCAGTGAGTCCCCGGGACAGGGAGACGGAAACACCATATATTTT.

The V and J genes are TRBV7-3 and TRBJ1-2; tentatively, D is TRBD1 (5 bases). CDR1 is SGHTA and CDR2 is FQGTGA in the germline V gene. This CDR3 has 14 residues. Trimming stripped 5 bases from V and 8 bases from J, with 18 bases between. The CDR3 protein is CASSPYEGLGGYTF. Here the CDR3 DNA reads TGTGCCAGCAGCCCCTATGAGGGACTCGGGGGCTACACCTTC.

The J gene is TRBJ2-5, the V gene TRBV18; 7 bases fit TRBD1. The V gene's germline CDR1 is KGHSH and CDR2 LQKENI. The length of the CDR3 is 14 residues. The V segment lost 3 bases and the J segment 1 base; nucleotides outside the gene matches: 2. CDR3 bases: TGTGCCAGCTCACCCCGGGACAGCCAAGAGACCCAGTACTTC. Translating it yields CASSPRDSQETQYF.

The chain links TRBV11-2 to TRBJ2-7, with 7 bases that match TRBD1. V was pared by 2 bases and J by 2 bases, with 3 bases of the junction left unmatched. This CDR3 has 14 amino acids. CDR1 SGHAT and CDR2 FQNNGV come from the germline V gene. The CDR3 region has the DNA TGTGCCAGCAGCTTAAGGGGGACAGCCTACGAGCAGTACGTC. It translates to CASSLRGTAYEQYV.

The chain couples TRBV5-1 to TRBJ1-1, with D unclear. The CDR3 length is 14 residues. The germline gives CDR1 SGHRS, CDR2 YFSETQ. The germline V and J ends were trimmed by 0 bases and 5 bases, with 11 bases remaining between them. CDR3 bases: TGCGCCAGCAGCTTGGATCCGTTGTTAACTGAAGCTTTCTTT. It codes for CASSLDPLLTEAFF.

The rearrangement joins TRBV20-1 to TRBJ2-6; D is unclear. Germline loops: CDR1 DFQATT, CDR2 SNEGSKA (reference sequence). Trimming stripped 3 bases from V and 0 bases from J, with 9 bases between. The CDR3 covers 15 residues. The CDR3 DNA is TGCAGTGCTAGTGCGGTTTCCTCTGGGGCCAACGTCCTGACTTTC. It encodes CSASAVSSGANVLTF.

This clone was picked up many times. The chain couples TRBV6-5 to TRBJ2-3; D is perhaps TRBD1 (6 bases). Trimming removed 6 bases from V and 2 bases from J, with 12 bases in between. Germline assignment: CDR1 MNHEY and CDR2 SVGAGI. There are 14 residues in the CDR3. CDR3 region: CASSDGQSTDTQYF. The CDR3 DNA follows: TGTGCCAGCAGCGACGGACAGTCCACAGATACGCAGTATTTT.

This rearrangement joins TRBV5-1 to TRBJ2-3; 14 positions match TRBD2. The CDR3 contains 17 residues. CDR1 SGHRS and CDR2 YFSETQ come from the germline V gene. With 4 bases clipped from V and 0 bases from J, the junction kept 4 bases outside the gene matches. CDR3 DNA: TGCGCCAGCAGCCCAGGGACTAGCGGGGGCAGCACAGATACGCAGTATTTT. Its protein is CASSPGTSGGSTDTQYF.

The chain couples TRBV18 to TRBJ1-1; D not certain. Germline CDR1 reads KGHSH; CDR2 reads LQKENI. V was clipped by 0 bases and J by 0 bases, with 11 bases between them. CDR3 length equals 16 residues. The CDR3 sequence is CASSPPLNSVNTEAFF. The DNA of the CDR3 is TGTGCCAGCTCACCACCGTTAAACAGTGTGAACACTGAAGCTTTCTTT. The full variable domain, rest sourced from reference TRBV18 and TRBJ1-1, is NAGVMQNPRHLVRRRGQEARLRCSPMKGHSHVYWYRQLPEEGLKFMVYLQKENIIDESGMPKERFSAEFPKEGPSILRIQQVVRGDSAAYFCASSPPLNSVNTEAFFGQGTRLTVV.

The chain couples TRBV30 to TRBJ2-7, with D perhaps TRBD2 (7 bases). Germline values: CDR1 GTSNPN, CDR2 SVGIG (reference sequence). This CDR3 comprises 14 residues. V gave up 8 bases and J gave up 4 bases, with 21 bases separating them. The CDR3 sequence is CAGQGGDALYEQYF. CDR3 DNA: TGTGCCGGACAAGGGGGGGACGCACTTTACGAGCAGTACTTC.

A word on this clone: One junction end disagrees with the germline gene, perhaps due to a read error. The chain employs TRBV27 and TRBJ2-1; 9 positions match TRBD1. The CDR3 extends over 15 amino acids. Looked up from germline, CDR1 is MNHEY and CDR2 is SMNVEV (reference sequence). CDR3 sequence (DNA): TGTGCCAGCAGTTTAAAACCCGGACAGGGGAATGCGCAGTTCTTC. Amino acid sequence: CASSLKPGQGNAQFF.

In nucleotides, the CDR3 is TGTGCCAGCAGCCAGGACTTCAGGGAGGACACTGAAGCTTTCTTT. Residues: CASSQDFREDTEAFF. The chain combines TRBV4-2 with TRBJ1-1, with D maybe TRBD1 (5 bases). Trimming removed 3 bases at V and 3 bases at J, with 14 bases between. The V gene's germline CDR1 is LGHNA and CDR2 YNFKEQ. This CDR3 has 15 amino acids.

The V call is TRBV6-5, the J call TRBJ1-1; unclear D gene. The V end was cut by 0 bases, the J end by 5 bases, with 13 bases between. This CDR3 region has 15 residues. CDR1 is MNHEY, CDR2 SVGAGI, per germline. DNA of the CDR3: TGTGCCAGCAGTTACTCGCCCGGGGTAGGTACTGAAGCTTTCTTT. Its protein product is CASSYSPGVGTEAFF.

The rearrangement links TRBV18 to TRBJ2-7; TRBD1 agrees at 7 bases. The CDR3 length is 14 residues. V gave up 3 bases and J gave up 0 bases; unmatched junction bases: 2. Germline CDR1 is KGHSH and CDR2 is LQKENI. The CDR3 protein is CASSPGQSSYEQYF. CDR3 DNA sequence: TGTGCCAGCTCACCGGGACAGAGCTCCTACGAGCAGTACTTC.

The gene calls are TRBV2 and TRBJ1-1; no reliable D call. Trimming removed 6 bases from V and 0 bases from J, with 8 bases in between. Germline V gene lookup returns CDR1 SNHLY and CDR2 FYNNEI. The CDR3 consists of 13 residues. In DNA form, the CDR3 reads TGTGCCAGCAGAGCGACGGTGAACACTGAAGCTTTCTTT. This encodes CASRATVNTEAFF.

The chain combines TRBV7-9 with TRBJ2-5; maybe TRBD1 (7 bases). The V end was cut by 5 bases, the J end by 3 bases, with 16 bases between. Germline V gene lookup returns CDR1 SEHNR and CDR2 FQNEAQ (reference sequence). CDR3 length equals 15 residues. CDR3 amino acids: CASSRGAGGEETQYF. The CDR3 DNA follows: TGTGCCAGCAGCCGCGGGGCAGGGGGAGAAGAGACCCAGTACTTC.

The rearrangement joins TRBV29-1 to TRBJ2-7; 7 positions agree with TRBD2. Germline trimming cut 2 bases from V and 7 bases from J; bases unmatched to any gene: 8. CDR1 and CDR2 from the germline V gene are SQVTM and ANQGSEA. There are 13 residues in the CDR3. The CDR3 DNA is TGCAGCGTTGAAATGGGAGGGCAACGTGAGCAGTACTTC. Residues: CSVEMGGQREQYF.

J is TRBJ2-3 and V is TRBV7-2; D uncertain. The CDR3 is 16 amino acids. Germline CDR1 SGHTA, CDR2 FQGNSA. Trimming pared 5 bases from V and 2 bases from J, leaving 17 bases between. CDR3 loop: CASSVLSRINTDTQYF. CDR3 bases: TGTGCCAGCAGCGTGCTGTCGCGGATTAACACAGATACGCAGTATTTT.